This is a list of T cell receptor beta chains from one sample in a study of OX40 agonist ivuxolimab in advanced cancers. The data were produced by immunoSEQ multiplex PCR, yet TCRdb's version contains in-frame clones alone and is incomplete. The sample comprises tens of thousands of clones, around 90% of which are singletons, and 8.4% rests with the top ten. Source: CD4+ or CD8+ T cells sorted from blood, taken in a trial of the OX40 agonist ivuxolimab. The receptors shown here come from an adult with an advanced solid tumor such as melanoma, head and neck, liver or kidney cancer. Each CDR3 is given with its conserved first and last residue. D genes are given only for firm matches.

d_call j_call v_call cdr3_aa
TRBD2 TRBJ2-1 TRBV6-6 CASSYTSGRTEQFF
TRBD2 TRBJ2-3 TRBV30 CAWNFVAGPSDTQYF
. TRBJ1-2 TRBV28 CASSLVGRGYTF
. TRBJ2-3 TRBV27 CASSPKHPGKGPKDTQYF
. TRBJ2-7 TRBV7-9 CASSSSSYEQYF
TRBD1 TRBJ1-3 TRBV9 CASSVGDRGPYTIYF
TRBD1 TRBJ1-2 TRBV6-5 CASSPQDRINYGYTF
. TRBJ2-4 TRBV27 CASSSDGYIQYF
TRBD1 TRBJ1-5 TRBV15 CATSRGGTGWNQPQHF
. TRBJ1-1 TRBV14 CASSQSRLRGFPLNTEAFF
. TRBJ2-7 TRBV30 CAWSLSSYEQYF
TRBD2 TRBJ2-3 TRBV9 CASSPGLAGLDTQYF
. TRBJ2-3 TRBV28 CASSSPAEGRGTDTQYF